The rows below give T cell receptor beta chains drawn from one sample of a study of blood T cell repertoires in COVID-19. The assay was immunoSEQ multiplex PCR, and TCRdb's table has in-frame clones only and misses some. The table includes 120,000 to 150,000 clones, roughly 80% detected once. Material: peripheral blood. These receptor sequences come from a human donor in a cohort sampled during active COVID-19. The CDR3 runs from the conserved cysteine through the conserved F or W. A D gene is named only where the DNA matches it firmly. Expanded clones get a size class; other rows say once, few or many, or leave the size out.

j_call | d_call | v_call | clone_size | cdr3_aa | cdr3_nt
TRBJ2-1 | TRBD2 | TRBV6-4 | - | CASSEGGRYNEQFF | TGTGCCAGCAGTGAGGGCGGGAGGTACAATGAGCAGTTCTTC
TRBJ1-5 | - | TRBV6-4 | - | CASSDAPPNGDQPQHF | TGTGCCAGCAGTGACGCGCCTCCCAACGGGGATCAGCCCCAGCATTTT
TRBJ1-1 | TRBD1 | TRBV30 | - | CAWSVPTGPNTEAFF | TGTGCCTGGAGTGTTCCGACAGGGCCGAACACTGAAGCTTTCTTT
TRBJ2-5 | - | TRBV24-1 | - | CATSPQGFQETQYF | TGTGCCACCAGTCCCCAGGGGTTTCAAGAGACCCAGTACTTC
TRBJ1-3 | - | TRBV5-5 | - | CASSLGSSGNTIYF | TGTGCCAGCAGCTTGGGCAGCTCTGGAAACACCATATATTTT
TRBJ1-1 | - | TRBV2 | few | CASSRDSYTEAFF | TGTGCCAGCAGTCGGGACTCGTACACTGAAGCTTTCTTT
TRBJ1-1 | - | TRBV5-4 | many | CASSLTGVDTEAFF | TGTGCCAGCAGCTTGACCGGGGTCGACACTGAAGCTTTCTTT
TRBJ1-2 | - | TRBV24-1 | - | CATSDARGLDGYTF | TGTGCCACCAGTGATGCTCGGGGACTTGATGGCTACACCTTC
TRBJ2-5 | - | TRBV28 | - | CASTRGYMRQETQYF | TGTGCCAGCACCCGTGGCTACATGAGGCAAGAGACCCAGTACTTC
TRBJ2-2 | TRBD2 | TRBV2 | - | CASSEARGTSGSFSTGELFF | TGTGCCAGCAGTGAAGCCCGGGGGACTAGCGGGAGTTTTTCAACCGGGGAGCTGTTTTTT
TRBJ1-4 | - | TRBV28 | - | CASSPGRANEKLFF | TGTGCCAGCAGCCCGGGGAGGGCTAATGAAAAACTGTTTTTT
TRBJ1-3 | - | TRBV5-1 | - | CASSLVGQLGNTIYF | TGCGCCAGCAGCTTGGTGGGGCAGTTAGGAAACACCATATATTTT
TRBJ2-2 | TRBD1 | TRBV28 | - | CASIDRGYSENTGELFF | TGTGCCAGCATCGACAGGGGGTACAGCGAGAACACCGGGGAGCTGTTTTTT
TRBJ1-2 | - | TRBV3-1/TRBV3-2 | - | CASSQVSYGYTF | TGTGCCAGCAGCCAAGTTAGCTATGGCTACACCTTC
TRBJ1-4 | - | TRBV7-2 | - | CASSFSGVATNEKLFF | TGTGCCAGCAGCTTTTCGGGGGTTGCAACTAATGAAAAACTGTTTTTT
TRBJ2-3 | TRBD2 | TRBV5-1 | - | CASSLGAGLTDTQYF | TGCGCCAGCAGCTTGGGAGCGGGGCTCACAGATACGCAGTATTTT
TRBJ2-7 | - | TRBV30 | few | CAWSQKGYEQYF | TGTGCCTGGAGCCAAAAGGGGTACGAGCAGTACTTC
TRBJ2-5 | - | TRBV7-8 | - | CASSLAATQETQYF | TGTGCCAGCAGCTTAGCAGCTACCCAAGAGACCCAGTACTTC
TRBJ2-7 | - | TRBV29-1 | - | CSVGWSSYEQYF | TGCAGCGTTGGCTGGAGCTCCTACGAGCAGTACTTC
TRBJ1-5 | TRBD1 | TRBV9 | - | CASSPRGLRNQPQHF | TGTGCCAGCAGCCCCAGGGGGCTAAGGAATCAGCCCCAGCATTTT
TRBJ2-3 | - | TRBV19 | - | CASSQPPPGDTQYF | TGTGCCAGTAGTCAACCCCCCCCGGGGGATACGCAGTATTTT
TRBJ1-1 | - | TRBV11-1 | - | CASSLQGLVNTEAFF | TGTGCCAGCAGCCTCCAGGGTCTTGTGAACACTGAAGCTTTCTTT
TRBJ1-1 | - | TRBV19 | - | CASSIIGVRDTEAFF | TGTGCCAGTAGTATTATCGGGGTTCGGGACACTGAAGCTTTCTTT
TRBJ1-4 | - | TRBV5-1 | - | CASSDNRDEKLFF | TGCGCCAGCAGCGACAACAGGGATGAAAAACTGTTTTTT
TRBJ1-3 | TRBD1 | TRBV5-1 | - | CASSATGTGRSGNTIYF | TGCGCCAGCAGCGCGACCGGGACAGGCCGCTCTGGAAACACCATATATTTT
TRBJ1-5 | TRBD1 | TRBV6-2/TRBV6-3 | once | CASSYHPGGNQPQHF | TGTGCCAGCAGTTACCATCCAGGGGGTAATCAGCCCCAGCATTTT
TRBJ2-3 | TRBD2 | TRBV5-1 | - | CASSSLAGGGDTQYF | TGCGCCAGCAGCTCGCTAGCGGGAGGGGGCGATACGCAGTATTTT
TRBJ2-3 | - | TRBV9 | - | CASSATLLDTQYF | TGTGCCAGCAGCGCCACCCTATTAGATACGCAGTATTTT
TRBJ1-5 | - | TRBV10-1 | few | CASSDIGDYLYQPQHF | TGCGCCAGCAGTGATATAGGGGACTATCTATATCAGCCCCAGCATTTT
TRBJ1-2 | TRBD1 | TRBV2 | - | CASGQGDFGGYTF | TGTGCCAGTGGACAGGGGGACTTCGGTGGCTACACCTTC
TRBJ2-1 | TRBD1 | TRBV11-2 | once | CASSQTRTGGYNEQFF | TGTGCCAGCAGCCAAACTAGGACAGGGGGCTACAATGAGCAGTTCTTC
TRBJ2-3 | TRBD2 | TRBV5-4 | - | CASSLGTSGGLNTDTQYF | TGTGCCAGCAGCTTGGGGACTAGCGGGGGACTTAACACAGATACGCAGTATTTT
TRBJ1-4 | - | TRBV7-2 | - | CASSSMPETGTNEKLFF | TGTGCCAGCAGCTCTATGCCCGAGACAGGAACTAATGAAAAACTGTTTTTT
TRBJ2-3 | - | TRBV24-1 | - | CATSVGDFYTDTQYF | TGTGCCACCAGTGTGGGGGACTTCTACACAGATACGCAGTATTTT
TRBJ2-5 | - | TRBV5-1 | - | CASSLERQDPGETQYF | TGCGCCAGCAGCTTGGAGAGACAGGACCCAGGGGAGACCCAGTACTTC
TRBJ1-5 | TRBD1 | TRBV19 | few | CASSVDRGYSNQPQHF | TGTGCCAGTAGTGTCGACAGGGGATATAGCAATCAGCCCCAGCATTTT
TRBJ2-1 | TRBD2 | TRBV24-1 | - | CATSETGGSNEQFF | TGTGCCACCAGTGAGACGGGAGGGTCAAACGAGCAGTTCTTC
TRBJ2-3 | TRBD2 | TRBV2 | - | CASSRTSKSDTQYF | TGTGCCAGCAGTCGGACTAGCAAGTCAGATACGCAGTATTTT
TRBJ2-2 | TRBD1 | TRBV5-1 | - | CASSWGQSYTGELFF | TGCGCCAGCAGCTGGGGACAGAGCTACACCGGGGAGCTGTTTTTT
TRBJ2-1 | TRBD1 | TRBV7-9 | - | CASSPGTGKKKNEQFF | TGTGCCAGCAGCCCCGGGACAGGGAAGAAAAAGAATGAGCAGTTCTTC
TRBJ2-2 | - | TRBV9 | - | CASSARATGELFF | TGTGCCAGCAGCGCCCGAGCAACCGGGGAGCTGTTTTTT
TRBJ1-4 | - | TRBV27 | - | CASSFVWGGDEKLFF | TGTGCCAGCAGTTTTGTATGGGGGGGGGATGAAAAACTGTTTTTT
TRBJ2-5 | - | TRBV2 | - | CASKSQALETQYF | TGTGCCAGCAAGTCCCAAGCTCTAGAGACCCAGTACTTC
TRBJ2-3 | TRBD2 | TRBV10-3 | once | CAISRGGGSDTQYF | TGTGCCATCAGTCGCGGGGGGGGATCAGATACGCAGTATTTT
TRBJ2-5 | - | TRBV4-1 | - | CASSQGGRGRFGETQYF | TGCGCCAGCAGCCAAGGGGGTCGAGGGAGGTTTGGCGAGACCCAGTACTTC
TRBJ2-4 | - | TRBV12-3/TRBV12-4 | - | CASTGNKNIQYF | TGTGCCAGCACCGGGAACAAAAACATTCAGTACTTC
TRBJ2-5 | - | TRBV12-3/TRBV12-4 | - | CASSLSTEETQYF | TGTGCCAGCAGTCTCTCGACAGAAGAGACCCAGTACTTC
TRBJ2-1 | TRBD2 | TRBV5-4 | - | CASSIPAGDHPNEQFF | TGTGCCAGCAGCATACCAGCGGGGGACCATCCCAATGAGCAGTTCTTC
TRBJ1-5 | - | TRBV2 | - | CASSVHGYSNQPQHF | TGTGCCAGCAGTGTGCACGGTTATAGCAATCAGCCCCAGCATTTT
TRBJ2-5 | - | TRBV28 | - | CASSLRRDFQETQYF | TGTGCCAGCAGCCTTCGTCGGGACTTCCAAGAGACCCAGTACTTC
TRBJ2-1 | - | TRBV7-9 | - | CASSLNEGWEQFF | TGTGCCAGCAGCTTAAATGAGGGCTGGGAGCAGTTCTTC
TRBJ2-3 | - | TRBV24-1 | few | CATRDSNTDTQYF | TGTGCCACCCGTGACAGTAACACAGATACGCAGTATTTT
TRBJ1-1 | - | TRBV18 | - | CASSPQGDTEAFF | TGTGCCAGCTCACCACAGGGAGACACTGAAGCTTTCTTT
TRBJ1-1 | - | TRBV30 | - | CAWSLQGHTEAFF | TGTGCCTGGAGTCTACAGGGACACACTGAAGCTTTCTTT
TRBJ2-3 | TRBD1 | TRBV29-1 | - | CSGTGDTDTQYF | TGCAGCGGGACAGGGGACACAGATACGCAGTATTTT
TRBJ1-5 | - | TRBV30 | - | CAWSVTTANQPQHF | TGTGCCTGGAGTGTGACGACAGCGAATCAGCCCCAGCATTTT
TRBJ1-4 | - | TRBV2 | - | CASSTRPGVNEKLFF | TGTGCCAGCAGTACCCGGCCAGGGGTTAATGAAAAACTGTTTTTT
TRBJ1-1 | TRBD1 | TRBV20-1 | - | CSATGTALAFF | TGCAGTGCTACCGGGACAGCATTGGCTTTCTTT
TRBJ2-2 | - | TRBV4-1 | - | CASSHRLGESTGELFF | TGCGCCAGCAGCCACCGACTAGGGGAAAGCACCGGGGAGCTGTTTTTT